This T cell receptor beta chain was recovered during a study of blood T cell repertoires in COVID-19. Whole-study context: Sites in the United States, Italy and Spain provided acute and convalescent COVID-19 samples.

Residents of about two dozen US areas, aged roughly 18 to 89 years, made up the participants. In assigning cohorts, the study relied on participant-reported clinical history. Losses at the gene ends were 4 bases for V and 5 bases for J; bases not matched to a gene: 3. The CDR3 covers 13 residues. Original analysis: Estimates of nucleated cell counts were drawn from the amplification of reference gene primers. Libraries were prepared by immunoSEQ multiplex PCR; TCRdb keeps only in-frame clonotypes and omits some of them. V, J and clone size were drawn from that table, and D and trimming were deduced from the DNA. The data hold some 350,000 clones, with about 90% observed a single time.

This clonotype originated in a woman aged 25-40 years who had recovered from COVID-19. This chain uses TRBV12-3 or TRBV12-4 with TRBJ1-1, with 8 bases aligning to TRBD1. Input material: PBMCs or T cells enriched from blood (not recorded which). CDR3 sequence reads: CASSSGGGTEAFF. CDR3 sequence (DNA): TGTGCCAGCAGTTCAGGGGGCGGAACTGAAGCTTTCTTT.